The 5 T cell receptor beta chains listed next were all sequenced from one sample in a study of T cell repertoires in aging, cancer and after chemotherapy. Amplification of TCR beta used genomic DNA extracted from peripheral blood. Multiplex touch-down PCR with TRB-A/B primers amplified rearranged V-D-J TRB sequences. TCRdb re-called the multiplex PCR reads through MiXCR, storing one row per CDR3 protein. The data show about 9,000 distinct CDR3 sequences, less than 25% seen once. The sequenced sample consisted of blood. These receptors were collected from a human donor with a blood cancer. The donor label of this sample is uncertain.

CDR3 sequence (DNA): TGTGCCAGCACCGGGACTAGCGGGAGGGCACCGGGGGAGCTGTTTTTT. Translation: CASTGTSGRAPGELFF. The chain is built from TRBV7-9 and TRBJ2-2; 16 nucleotides match TRBD2. Germline V lookup: CDR1 SEHNR, CDR2 FQNEAQ (reference sequence). Germline trimming cut 7 bases from V and 8 bases from J; bases unmatched to any gene: 7. This CDR3 contains 16 residues.

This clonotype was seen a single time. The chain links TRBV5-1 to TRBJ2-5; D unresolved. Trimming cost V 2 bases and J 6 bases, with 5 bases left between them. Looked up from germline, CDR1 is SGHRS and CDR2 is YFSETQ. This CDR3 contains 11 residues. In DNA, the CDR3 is TGCGCCAGCAGCTTCGATAAGACCCAGTACTTC. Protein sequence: CASSFDKTQYF.

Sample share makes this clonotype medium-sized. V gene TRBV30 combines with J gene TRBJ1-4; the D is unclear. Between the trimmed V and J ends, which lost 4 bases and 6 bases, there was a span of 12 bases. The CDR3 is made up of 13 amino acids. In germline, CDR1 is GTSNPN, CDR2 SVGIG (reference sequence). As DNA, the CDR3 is TGTGCCTGGACCCGCAGCGGGGATGAAAAACTGTTTTTT. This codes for CAWTRSGDEKLFF. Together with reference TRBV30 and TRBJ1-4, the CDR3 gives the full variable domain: SQTIHQWPATLVQPVGSPLSLECTVEGTSNPNLYWYRQAAGRGLQLLFYSVGIGQISSEVPQNLSASRPQDRQFILSSKKLLLSDSGFYLCAWTRSGDEKLFFGSGTQLSVL.

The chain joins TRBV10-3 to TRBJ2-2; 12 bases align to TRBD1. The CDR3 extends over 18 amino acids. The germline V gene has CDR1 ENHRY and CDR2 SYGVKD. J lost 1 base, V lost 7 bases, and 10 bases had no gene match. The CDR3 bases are TGTGCCATCAAGAACACCGGGACAGGGGGCATGAACACCGGGGAGCTGTTTTTT. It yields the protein CAIKNTGTGGMNTGELFF.

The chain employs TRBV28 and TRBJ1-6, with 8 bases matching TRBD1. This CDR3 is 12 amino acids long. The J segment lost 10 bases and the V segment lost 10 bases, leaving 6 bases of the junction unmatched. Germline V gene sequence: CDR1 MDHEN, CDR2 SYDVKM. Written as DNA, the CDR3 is TGTGCCACACAGGGGGGAAGGTCACCCCTCCACTTT. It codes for CATQGGRSPLHF. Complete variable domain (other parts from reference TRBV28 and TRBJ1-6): DVKVTQSSRYLVKRTGEKVFLECVQDMDHENMFWYRQDPGLGLRLIYFSYDVKMKEKGDIPEGYSVSREKKERFSLILESASTNQTSMYLCATQGGRSPLHFGNGTRLTVT.